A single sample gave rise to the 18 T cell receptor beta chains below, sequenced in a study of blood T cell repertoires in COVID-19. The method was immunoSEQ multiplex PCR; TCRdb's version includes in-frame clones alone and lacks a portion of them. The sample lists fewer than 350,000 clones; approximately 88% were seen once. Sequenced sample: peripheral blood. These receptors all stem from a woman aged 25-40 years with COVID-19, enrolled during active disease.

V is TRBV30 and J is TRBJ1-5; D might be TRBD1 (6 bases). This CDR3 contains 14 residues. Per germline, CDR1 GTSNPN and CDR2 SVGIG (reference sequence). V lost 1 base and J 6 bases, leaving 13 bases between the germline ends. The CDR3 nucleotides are TGTGCCTGGAGTGCCGCGGGGGCCGGTCAGCCCCAGCATTTT. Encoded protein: CAWSAAGAGQPQHF.

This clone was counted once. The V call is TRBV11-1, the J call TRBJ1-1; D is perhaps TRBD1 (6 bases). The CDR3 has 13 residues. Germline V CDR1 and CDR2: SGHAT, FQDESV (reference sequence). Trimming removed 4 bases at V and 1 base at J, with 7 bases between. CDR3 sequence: CASSSTGNTEAFF. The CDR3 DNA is TGTGCCAGCAGCTCGACAGGGAACACTGAAGCTTTCTTT.

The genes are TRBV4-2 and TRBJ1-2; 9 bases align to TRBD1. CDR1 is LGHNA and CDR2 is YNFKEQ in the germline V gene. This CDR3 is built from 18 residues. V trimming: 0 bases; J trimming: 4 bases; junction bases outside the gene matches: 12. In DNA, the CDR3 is TGTGCCAGCAGCCAAGATCTTCTAGGGGACAGGGTGCCCTATGGCTACACCTTC. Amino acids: CASSQDLLGDRVPYGYTF.

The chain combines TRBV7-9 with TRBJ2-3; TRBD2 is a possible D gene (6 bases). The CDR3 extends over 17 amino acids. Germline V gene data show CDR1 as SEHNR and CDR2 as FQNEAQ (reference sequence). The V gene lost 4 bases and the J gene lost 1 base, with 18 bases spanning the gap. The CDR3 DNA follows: TGTGCCAGCAGCTCGTACCTCGGGGGTGCGGGCACAGATACGCAGTATTTT. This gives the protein CASSSYLGGAGTDTQYF.

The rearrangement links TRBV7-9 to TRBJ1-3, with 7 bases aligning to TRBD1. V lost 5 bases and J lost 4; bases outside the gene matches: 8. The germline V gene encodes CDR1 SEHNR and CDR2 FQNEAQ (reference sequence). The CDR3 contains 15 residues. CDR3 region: CASSLTGAWGNTIYF. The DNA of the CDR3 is TGTGCCAGCAGCCTCACAGGGGCCTGGGGAAACACCATATATTTT.

This CDR3 reads CASAPTYIATNEKLFF. CDR3 in DNA: TGTGCCAGCGCTCCAACGTACATTGCAACTAATGAAAAACTGTTTTTT. J is TRBJ1-4 and V is TRBV27; D gene unclear. CDR3 length equals 16 residues. Trimming stripped 8 bases from V and 0 bases from J, with 16 bases between. Per the germline V gene, CDR1 is MNHEY and CDR2 is SMNVEV (reference sequence). Based on the CDR3 plus reference TRBV27 and TRBJ1-4, the full variable domain is EAQVTQNPRYLITVTGKKLTVTCSQNMNHEYMSWYRQDPGLGLRQIYYSMNVEVTDKGDVPEGYKVSRKEKRNFPLILESPSPNQTSLYFCASAPTYIATNEKLFFGSGTQLSVL.

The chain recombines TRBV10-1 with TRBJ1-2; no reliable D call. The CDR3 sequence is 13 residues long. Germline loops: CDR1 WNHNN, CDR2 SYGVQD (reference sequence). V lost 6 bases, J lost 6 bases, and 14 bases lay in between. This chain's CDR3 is CASRTTSCNGYTF. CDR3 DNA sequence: TGCGCCAGCAGAACGACAAGTTGTAATGGCTACACCTTC.

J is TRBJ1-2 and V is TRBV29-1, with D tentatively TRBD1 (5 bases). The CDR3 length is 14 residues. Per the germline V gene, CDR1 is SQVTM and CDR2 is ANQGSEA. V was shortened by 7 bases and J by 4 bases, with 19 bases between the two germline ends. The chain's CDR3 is CSEYDRALIYGYTF. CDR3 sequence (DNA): TGCAGCGAGTACGACAGAGCTCTGATCTATGGCTACACCTTC.

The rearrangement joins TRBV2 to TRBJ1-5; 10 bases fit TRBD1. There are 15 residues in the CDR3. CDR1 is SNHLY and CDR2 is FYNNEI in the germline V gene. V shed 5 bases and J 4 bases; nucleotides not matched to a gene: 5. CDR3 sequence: CASSRQGAPNQPQHF. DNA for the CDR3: TGTGCCAGCAGTAGACAGGGGGCCCCGAATCAGCCCCAGCATTTT.

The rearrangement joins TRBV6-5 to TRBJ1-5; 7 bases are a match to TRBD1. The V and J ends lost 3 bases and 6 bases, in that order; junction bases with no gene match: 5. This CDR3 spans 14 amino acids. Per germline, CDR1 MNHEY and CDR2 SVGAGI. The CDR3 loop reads CASSYNNRGQPQHF. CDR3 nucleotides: TGTGCCAGCAGTTATAACAACAGGGGTCAGCCCCAGCATTTT.

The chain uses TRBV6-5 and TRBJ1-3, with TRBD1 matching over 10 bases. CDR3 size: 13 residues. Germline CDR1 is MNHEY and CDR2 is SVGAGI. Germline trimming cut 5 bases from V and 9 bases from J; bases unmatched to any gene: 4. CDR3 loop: CASSMGQGSTIYF. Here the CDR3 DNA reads TGTGCCAGCAGTATGGGACAGGGGAGCACCATATATTTT.

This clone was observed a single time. The CDR3 DNA reads TGTGCCAGCAGTTTGTCAGTTGACTATGGCTACACCTTC. Amino acid sequence: CASSLSVDYGYTF. The chain uses TRBV28 and TRBJ1-2, with D unresolved. The CDR3 sequence is 13 residues long. Trimming removed 3 bases at V and 3 bases at J, with 8 bases between. Germline CDR1 reads MDHEN; CDR2 reads SYDVKM.

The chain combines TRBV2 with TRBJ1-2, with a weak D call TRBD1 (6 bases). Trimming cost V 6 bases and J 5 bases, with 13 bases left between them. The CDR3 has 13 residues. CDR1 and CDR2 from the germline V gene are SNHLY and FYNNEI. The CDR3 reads CASSTTGSYGYTF. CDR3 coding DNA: TGTGCCAGCAGCACGACAGGAAGTTATGGCTACACCTTC.

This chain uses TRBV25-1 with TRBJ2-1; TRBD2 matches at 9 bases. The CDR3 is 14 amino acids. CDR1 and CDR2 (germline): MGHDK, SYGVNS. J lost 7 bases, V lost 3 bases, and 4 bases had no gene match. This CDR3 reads CASSDSGGGNEQFF. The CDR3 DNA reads TGTGCCAGCAGTGATAGCGGGGGAGGGAATGAGCAGTTCTTC.

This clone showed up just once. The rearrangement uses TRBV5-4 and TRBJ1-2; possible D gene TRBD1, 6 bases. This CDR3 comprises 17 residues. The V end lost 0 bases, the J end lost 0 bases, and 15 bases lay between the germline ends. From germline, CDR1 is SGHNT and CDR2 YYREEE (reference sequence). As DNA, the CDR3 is TGTGCCAGCAGCTTGGTGACAGGTCCACTAGCTAACTATGGCTACACCTTC. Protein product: CASSLVTGPLANYGYTF.

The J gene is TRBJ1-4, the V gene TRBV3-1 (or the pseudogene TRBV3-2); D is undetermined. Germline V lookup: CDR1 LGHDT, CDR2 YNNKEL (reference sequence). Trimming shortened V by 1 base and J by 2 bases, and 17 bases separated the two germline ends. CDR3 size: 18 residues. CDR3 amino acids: CASSQGPPYWSTNEKLFF. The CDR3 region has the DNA TGTGCCAGCAGCCAAGGCCCGCCGTACTGGAGTACTAATGAAAAACTGTTTTTT.

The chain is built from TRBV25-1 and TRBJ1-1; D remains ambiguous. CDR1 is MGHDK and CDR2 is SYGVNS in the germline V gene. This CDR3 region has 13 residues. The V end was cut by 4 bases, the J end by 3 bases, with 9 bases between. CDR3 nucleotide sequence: TGTGCCAGCAGTGTGGGTGGAGACACTGAAGCTTTCTTT. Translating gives CASSVGGDTEAFF.

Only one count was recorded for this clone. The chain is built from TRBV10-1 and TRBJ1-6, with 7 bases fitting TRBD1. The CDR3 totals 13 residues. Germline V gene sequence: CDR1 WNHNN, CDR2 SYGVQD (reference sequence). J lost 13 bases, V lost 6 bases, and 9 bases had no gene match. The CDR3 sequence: CASSRDSLGPLHF. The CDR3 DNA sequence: TGCGCCAGCAGCCGGGACAGCCTTGGGCCCCTCCACTTT.